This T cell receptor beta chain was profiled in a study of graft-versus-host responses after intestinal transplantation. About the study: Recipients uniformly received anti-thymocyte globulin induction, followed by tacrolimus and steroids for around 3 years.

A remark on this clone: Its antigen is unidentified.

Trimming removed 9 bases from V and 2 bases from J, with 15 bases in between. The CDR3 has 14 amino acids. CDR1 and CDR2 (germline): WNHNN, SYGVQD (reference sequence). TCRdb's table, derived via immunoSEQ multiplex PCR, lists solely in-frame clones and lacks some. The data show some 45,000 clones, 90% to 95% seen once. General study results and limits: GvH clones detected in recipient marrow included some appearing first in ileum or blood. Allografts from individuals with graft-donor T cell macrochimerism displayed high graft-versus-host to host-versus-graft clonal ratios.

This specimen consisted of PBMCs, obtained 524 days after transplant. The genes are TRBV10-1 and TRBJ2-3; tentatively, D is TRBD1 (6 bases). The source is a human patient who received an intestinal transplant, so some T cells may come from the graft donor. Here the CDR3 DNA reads TGCGCCAGTAACACCGGGACAAACACAGATACGCAGTATTTT. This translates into CASNTGTNTDTQYF.